This T cell receptor beta chain was retrieved from a study of blood T cell repertoires in COVID-19. Study context: Acute-phase and convalescent COVID-19 samples originated in the United States, Italy and Spain.

The assay was immunoSEQ multiplex PCR, and TCRdb's table has in-frame clones only and misses some. Of fewer than 200,000 clones listed, roughly 93% are singletons. Sequenced sample: peripheral blood. The clonotype comes from a man between 18 and 29 years old with COVID-19, enrolled during active disease.

CDR3 coding DNA: TGTGCCAGCAGTTCTCCCTTCATCCCGGGACAGGGGATTTACGAGCAGTACTTC. Its protein product is CASSSPFIPGQGIYEQYF. The chain employs TRBV6-2 or TRBV6-3 and TRBJ2-7; 10 bases line up with TRBD1. V dropped 4 bases and J dropped 4; count of bases not matched to a gene: 16. CDR1 and CDR2 from the germline V gene are MNHEY and SVGEGT. The CDR3 loop spans 18 amino acids.